Presented here are 25 T cell receptor beta chains from one specimen sequenced in a study of T cell responses to AZD1222 COVID-19 vaccine. Assay used: immunoSEQ multiplex PCR; TCRdb lists only in-frame clones, some missing. This sample has fewer than 65,000 clones, with around 80% found just once. The sequencing here drew on peripheral blood, taken on day 0 of AZD1222 vaccination. The receptors stem from an adult in good health.

The J gene is TRBJ1-5, the V gene TRBV6-1, with TRBD1 matching over 9 bases. This CDR3 is 15 amino acids long. Germline V lookup: CDR1 MNHNS, CDR2 SASEGT. V shed 5 bases and J 4 bases; nucleotides not matched to a gene: 6. Here the CDR3 reads CASSSPGQGNQPQHF. The CDR3 DNA is TGTGCCAGCAGTTCCCCGGGACAGGGAAATCAGCCCCAGCATTTT.

The rearrangement links TRBV5-6 to TRBJ1-1, with no clear D. There are 11 residues in the CDR3. The ends were cut back, 0 bases at V and 3 bases at J, with 0 bases in the middle. Germline CDR1 SGHDT, CDR2 YYEEEE. The CDR3 coding sequence is TGTGCCAGCAGCTTGGACACTGAAGCTTTCTTT. Translating gives CASSLDTEAFF.

This chain links TRBV21-1 with TRBJ1-1. TRBV21-1 is classified as a pseudogene. The length of the CDR3 is 15 residues. CDR3 sequence (DNA): TGTGCCAGCAGCAAGGGGAGGGGGGAGAACACTGAAGCTTTCTTT. This gives the protein CASSKGRGENTEAFF.

This clone appeared once. The CDR3, as DNA: TGTGCCAGCAGGGCACTAGCAGGGGAATCCGGGGAGCTGTTTTTT. It codes for CASRALAGESGELFF. The chain has TRBV6-4 and TRBJ2-2, with D perhaps assigned TRBD1 or TRBD2 (6 bases each). The germline gives CDR1 MRHNA, CDR2 SNTAGT. CDR3 length: 15 residues. V was trimmed by 6 bases and J by 6 bases, leaving 17 bases between them.

The V gene is TRBV19, the J gene TRBJ2-1; 13 bases line up with TRBD2. Unmatched junction bases numbered 8, after V lost 5 bases and J lost 7 bases. Looked up from germline, CDR1 is LNHDA and CDR2 is SQIVND (reference sequence). The CDR3 contains 16 residues. Here the CDR3 reads CASSLKPTSGRNEQFF. In DNA form, the CDR3 reads TGTGCCAGTAGTCTTAAACCGACTAGCGGGAGGAATGAGCAGTTCTTC.

The chain is built from TRBV14 and TRBJ1-2, with unresolved D. Germline CDR1 is SGHDN and CDR2 is FVKESK. The CDR3 loop spans 13 amino acids. V lost 2 bases, J lost 4 bases, and 8 bases lay in between. CDR3 DNA: TGTGCCAGCAGCCAACTCCGATCCTATGGCTACACCTTC. This encodes CASSQLRSYGYTF.

The V gene is TRBV11-2, the J gene TRBJ2-2; no clear D. Trimming cost V 3 bases and J 0 bases, with 8 bases left between them. The CDR3 is 15 residues long. Germline V lookup: CDR1 SGHAT, CDR2 FQNNGV. CDR3: CASSFYGANTGELFF. CDR3 DNA sequence: TGTGCCAGCAGCTTTTACGGAGCGAACACCGGGGAGCTGTTTTTT.

CDR3 protein: CSGLLDRQETQYF. CDR3 nucleotides: TGCAGCGGACTTCTCGACAGGCAAGAGACCCAGTACTTC. The chain uses TRBV29-1 and TRBJ2-5; a possible D gene is TRBD1 (6 bases). In germline, CDR1 is SQVTM, CDR2 ANQGSEA. Between the trimmed V and J ends, which lost 7 bases and 2 bases, there was a span of 14 bases. This CDR3 contains 13 residues.

The chain recombines TRBV12-3 or TRBV12-4 with TRBJ2-7; D is possibly TRBD2 (5 bases). V was pared by 8 bases and J by 0 bases, with 5 bases between. This CDR3 contains 11 residues. CDR3 coding DNA: TGTGCCAGCGGGAGCTCCTACGAGCAGTACTTC. Protein product: CASGSSYEQYF.

The chain combines TRBV5-1 with TRBJ1-4; possibly TRBD1 for D (5 bases). V lost 0 bases, J lost 8 bases, and 11 bases lay in between. Per germline, CDR1 SGHRS and CDR2 YFSETQ. The CDR3 runs to 14 residues. The CDR3 here is CASSLGGAQEKLFF. The CDR3 bases are TGCGCCAGCAGCTTGGGTGGGGCACAAGAAAAACTGTTTTTT.

This chain joins TRBV7-3 and TRBJ2-1; D remains unclear. V lost 4 bases to trimming and J lost 9 bases, with 7 bases between them. The CDR3 is 11 amino acids. Per germline, CDR1 SGHTA and CDR2 FQGTGA. The CDR3 region is CASSSFGEQFF. CDR3 nucleotides: TGTGCCAGCAGCTCGTTCGGTGAGCAGTTCTTC.

The CDR3 region is CASSETVPGAYGYTF. The CDR3 DNA is TGTGCCAGCAGTGAGACAGTCCCCGGGGCCTATGGCTACACCTTC. The V call is TRBV6-1, the J call TRBJ1-2; D possibly corresponds to TRBD1 (5 bases). The CDR3 is made up of 15 amino acids. V was trimmed by 3 bases and J by 4 bases, leaving 15 bases between them. CDR1 and CDR2 from the germline V gene are MNHNS and SASEGT.

V and J are TRBV5-1 and TRBJ2-5, with TRBD2 as a possible D gene (5 bases). The CDR3 contains 13 residues. Trimming cost V 1 base and J 2 bases, with 6 bases left between them. Germline loops: CDR1 SGHRS, CDR2 YFSETQ. Written as DNA, the CDR3 is TGCGCCAGCAGCTTGTCGGGACAAGAGACCCAGTACTTC. Protein: CASSLSGQETQYF.

The chain carries TRBV2 and TRBJ1-3; 8 positions agree with TRBD1. Germline CDR1 SNHLY, CDR2 FYNNEI. Losses at the gene ends were 5 bases for V and 4 bases for J; bases not matched to a gene: 10. The CDR3 consists of 16 residues. The CDR3 spells CASSIQQGAGGNTIYF. The CDR3, as DNA: TGTGCCAGCAGTATACAGCAGGGGGCCGGAGGAAACACCATATATTTT.

V usage is TRBV27 and J usage is TRBJ1-3, with unresolved D. Per the germline V gene, CDR1 is MNHEY and CDR2 is SMNVEV (reference sequence). V was cut by 5 bases and J by 0 bases, with 11 bases left in between. The CDR3 has 15 residues. In nucleotides, the CDR3 is TGTGCCAGCAGTCCACAATCCAGCTCTGGAAACACCATATATTTT. As protein: CASSPQSSSGNTIYF.

The chain uses TRBV7-6 and TRBJ1-2; D possibly corresponds to TRBD1 (5 bases). V dropped 5 bases and J dropped 8 bases, with 15 bases sitting between them. CDR1 SGHVS and CDR2 FNYEAQ come from the germline V gene. The CDR3 contains 13 residues. CDR3 nucleotide sequence: TGTGCCAGCAGCCCAGACAGTCTAGGAGGCTACACCTTC. Amino acids: CASSPDSLGGYTF.

The gene calls are TRBV15 and TRBJ1-5, with D tentatively TRBD1 (5 bases). Trimming took 1 base from V and 1 from J, leaving 8 bases between them. The CDR3 consists of 15 residues. Germline-derived CDR1 and CDR2 are LNHNV and YYDKDF (reference sequence). The CDR3, as DNA: TGTGCCACCAGCAGAGTGGGGGGGAGCAATCAGCCCCAGCATTTT. Amino acids: CATSRVGGSNQPQHF.

This chain joins TRBV9 and TRBJ2-7; 9 nucleotides line up with TRBD1. CDR3 size: 14 residues. From germline, CDR1 is SGDLS and CDR2 YYNGEE. The V segment lost 4 bases and the J segment 4 bases; nucleotides outside the gene matches: 6. The CDR3 sequence: CASSTTDRGYEQYF. The CDR3, as DNA: TGTGCCAGCAGCACCACGGACAGGGGTTACGAGCAGTACTTC.

The sample holds a few counts of this clone. This chain connects TRBV28 to TRBJ1-6; maybe TRBD1 (5 bases). The CDR3 contains 17 residues. The germline gives CDR1 MDHEN, CDR2 SYDVKM. The V and J ends lost 6 bases and 8 bases respectively, with 23 bases between them. The CDR3 loop reads CASSYKEPQGLDSPLHF. The CDR3 DNA is TGTGCCAGCAGCTACAAAGAGCCGCAGGGTTTAGATTCACCCCTCCACTTT. Complete variable domain (other parts from reference TRBV28 and TRBJ1-6): DVKVTQSSRYLVKRTGEKVFLECVQDMDHENMFWYRQDPGLGLRLIYFSYDVKMKEKGDIPEGYSVSREKKERFSLILESASTNQTSMYLCASSYKEPQGLDSPLHFGNGTRLTVT.

This chain links TRBV28 with TRBJ2-1; 10 nucleotides match TRBD2. The V segment lost 1 base and the J segment 7 bases; nucleotides outside the gene matches: 4. CDR3 length equals 15 residues. The germline gives CDR1 MDHEN, CDR2 SYDVKM. The DNA for the CDR3 is TGTGCCAGCAGTTTATCTAGCGGGGGACGTAATGAGCAGTTCTTC. Translation gives CASSLSSGGRNEQFF.

The rearrangement uses TRBV7-2 and TRBJ2-2, with 10 bases aligning to TRBD1. The V gene end was trimmed by 4 bases and the J gene end by 6 bases; junction bases not matched to a gene: 11. CDR1 and CDR2 (germline): SGHTA, FQGNSA. This CDR3 spans 17 amino acids. The CDR3 DNA sequence: TGTGCCAGCAGCTCATACCTCGGGACAGGGGCCTCCGGGGAGCTGTTTTTT. As protein: CASSSYLGTGASGELFF.

The rearrangement uses TRBV4-2 and TRBJ2-2; TRBD1 matches at 9 bases. CDR3 length: 15 amino acids. Per the germline V gene, CDR1 is LGHNA and CDR2 is YNFKEQ. V was pared by 3 bases and J by 6 bases, with 5 bases of the junction left unmatched. The chain's CDR3 is CASSHRDREPGELFF. CDR3 nucleotides: TGTGCCAGCAGCCACCGGGACAGGGAACCCGGGGAGCTGTTTTTT.

As to this clone: A junction boundary mismatches the germline segment, possibly from a read error. The chain uses TRBV7-6 and TRBJ1-6; D is unclear. CDR1 is SGHVS and CDR2 is FNYEAQ in the germline V gene. The CDR3 is 16 amino acids. As DNA, the CDR3 is TGTGCCAGCAGCTCACTACACCAGTCTCCGAATTCAGCCCTCCACTTT. Translation gives CASSSLHQSPNSALHF.

The chain uses TRBV9 and TRBJ2-7, with D uncertain. From germline, CDR1 is SGDLS and CDR2 YYNGEE. The CDR3 loop spans 14 amino acids. Trimming removed 4 bases from V and 4 bases from J, with 15 bases in between. The CDR3 loop reads CASSPRQAEYEQYF. For the CDR3, the DNA is TGTGCCAGCAGCCCACGGCAGGCGGAGTACGAGCAGTACTTC.

V gene TRBV5-6 combines with J gene TRBJ1-3; D is ambiguous. Germline assignment: CDR1 SGHDT and CDR2 YYEEEE. Trimming pared 2 bases from V and 0 bases from J, leaving 6 bases between. The CDR3 spans 14 residues. The CDR3 sequence: CASSFRSSGNTIYF. The CDR3 coding sequence is TGTGCCAGCAGCTTCCGGAGCTCTGGAAACACCATATATTTT.